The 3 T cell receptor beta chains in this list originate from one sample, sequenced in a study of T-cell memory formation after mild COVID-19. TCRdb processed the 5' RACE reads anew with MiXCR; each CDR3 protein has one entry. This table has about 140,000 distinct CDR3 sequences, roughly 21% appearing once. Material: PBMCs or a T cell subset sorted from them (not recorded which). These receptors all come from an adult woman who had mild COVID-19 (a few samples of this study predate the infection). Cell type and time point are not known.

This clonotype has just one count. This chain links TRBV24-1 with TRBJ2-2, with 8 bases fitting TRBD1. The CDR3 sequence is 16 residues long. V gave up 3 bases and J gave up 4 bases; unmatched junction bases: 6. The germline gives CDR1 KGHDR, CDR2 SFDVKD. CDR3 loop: CATSDPRTGRTGELFF. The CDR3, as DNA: TGTGCCACCAGTGATCCACGGACAGGGCGCACCGGGGAGCTGTTTTTT.

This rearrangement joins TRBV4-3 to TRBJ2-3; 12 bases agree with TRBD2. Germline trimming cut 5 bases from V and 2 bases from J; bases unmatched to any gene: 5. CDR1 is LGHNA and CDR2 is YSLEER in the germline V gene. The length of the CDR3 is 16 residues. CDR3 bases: TGCGCCAGCAGCGCCCGGACTAGCGGGAACACAGATACGCAGTATTTT. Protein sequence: CASSARTSGNTDTQYF.

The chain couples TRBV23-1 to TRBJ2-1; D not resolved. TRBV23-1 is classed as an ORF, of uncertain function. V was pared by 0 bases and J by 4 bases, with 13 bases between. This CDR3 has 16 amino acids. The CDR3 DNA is TGCGCCAGCAGTCAATCTCAAGGGTGGGTTTACAATGAGCAGTTCTTC. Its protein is CASSQSQGWVYNEQFF.